The entry that follows covers one T cell receptor beta chain sequence. This clonotype was counted many times. This clone's antigen is unknown. One base away there is no much larger clone; base qualities are not given. This specimen belongs to a study of early T cells in non-severe SARS-CoV-2 infection (dated by TCRdb to the early 2020s). Study-wide context: Bulk RNA from unsorted whole blood was used for TCR sequencing, so alpha and beta chains could not be paired. Overall results and qualifications from the work: Matching against VDJdb was skewed toward anti-spike CD8 responses, likely underestimated virus-specific expansions, and missed private and CD4 specificities.

From cysteine to phenylalanine, the CDR3 is 13 amino acids long. The retained sequence is limited to the CDR3, 39 bases, with the frame set at the first base. The germline V gene (reference sequence) provides CDR1 DFQATT and CDR2 SNEGSKA. V sheds 5 bases and J sheds 4 bases, leaving 12 bases between their ends. Library prep was done by 5' RACE. Data came from a NextSeq 500. To correct for sequencing error and PCR bias, the TCR library protocol tagged individual cDNA molecules with unique molecular identifiers. TCR alpha and beta chains were both sequenced, and the abundances of alpha and beta sequences in each sample were closely correlated with each other. In the authors' own workflow: Decombinator V4 was used to annotate the V gene, J gene and CDR3 of the TCR sequences. TCRs were defined as expanded if a significant change between any two time points was detected under a Poisson model with p below 0.0001. TCR abundances were normalised to the total number of TCRs sequenced per sample and expressed as counts per million. TRAV1-2 paired with TRAJ12, TRAJ20 or TRAJ33 defined MAIT TCRs, while TRAV10 paired with TRAJ18 defined iNKT TCRs. VDJdb, accessed 1 November 2021, was searched for CMV, EBV and SARS-CoV-2 annotated TCRs, excluding TCRs annotated for multiple antigens. The raw public data were reprocessed by TCRdb itself: fastp quality trimming at Q25, MiXCR clonotype calling, in-frame beta chains only. Records with the same CDR3 protein are collapsed into one entry carrying the most frequent genes and DNA. These V and J calls are TCRdb output, not the study's own analysis. The sample data list about 110,000 distinct CDR3 sequences, and around 10% of these were observed just once. The ten largest clones add up to around 3% of the sample.

The study was a case-control design nested within a healthcare worker cohort in London, UK, with weekly nasopharyngeal swab PCR tests and blood sampling. Healthcare workers were recruited between 23 and 31 March 2020, during the week of the UK lockdown, and were followed weekly for up to roughly 16 weeks. The TCR originated in an adult who was a healthcare worker with PCR-confirmed SARS-CoV-2 infection or an uninfected control (not recorded which). Sequenced material: whole blood. The sequence links TRBV20-1 to TRBJ1-5; TRBD1 might be the D gene, on 6 matching bases. The CDR3 has the sequence CSASGHYNQPQHF. In nucleotides, the sequence is TGCAGTGCTTCGGGACACTATAATCAGCCCCAGCATTTT.